This T cell receptor (beta chain) is from a study of regulatory T cells in long-lasting Graves disease (dated by TCRdb to 2020 to 2022). In the study overall: Antithyroid drugs had been taken for less than 3 months by newly diagnosed Graves' disease patients. This study used TCR sequencing and RNA sequencing of peripheral blood to compare persistent Graves' disease patients against newly diagnosed Graves' disease patients. The study was conducted in China and was registered as a clinical trial. A total of 35 or so samples were covered by TCR sequencing, comprising 13 persistent and roughly 20 newly diagnosed Graves' disease patients. The investigation overall reported the following: A larger number of public clonotypes was shared among persistent patients (fewer than 3,000) than among newly diagnosed patients (around 890). Only peripheral blood was studied, because thyroid tissue, the primary lesion, was inaccessible. Preferential use of TRBV28, TRBJ1-2 and TRBJ2-5 was observed in persistent disease, whereas TRBV20-1 and TRBJ2-1 were favored in newly diagnosed disease. Compared with newly diagnosed patients, patients with persistent Graves' disease had lower TCR Shannon entropy and fewer highly expanded clones, which suggests clonal expansion. Sequencing and analysis were limited to the TCR beta chain. The small sample size was acknowledged by the authors as a limitation that may reduce accuracy.

Read against the paper, the sample's time point label means: newly diagnosed GD, antithyroid drugs for less than 3 months. For both TCR sequencing and RNA sequencing, RNA was extracted from PBMCs in TRIzol. The diagnosis of Graves' disease followed American Thyroid Association guidelines. The patients came from an endocrinology department in Xi'an, China. From each patient, 7.5 to 9.5 milliliters of peripheral blood was collected into an EDTA anticoagulant tube. Ficoll Paque Plus density gradient separation was used to isolate PBMCs, and no additional T cell sorting was done. An Agilent 2100 Bioanalyzer and agarose gel were used to check RNA quality, while a NanoDrop 2000 measured RNA concentration. The protocol used for the library was multiplex PCR. The run used an Illumina HiSeq 4000. TCR beta libraries were built with iRepertoire HTBI primers and Arm-PCR amplification of CDR3 regions. PCR products were gel purified before sequencing. The paper's processing steps were these. Gene usage analysis of CDR3 amino acid clonotypes relied on the roughly 60 TRBV and 14 TRBJ segments identified across samples. COPE and FqMerger were used to merge filtered high-quality paired reads into contigs. BLAST was used to align contigs to IMGT TRBV, TRBD and TRBJ reference genes, with CDR3 defined following IMGT. Clonotypes above 0.1% frequency were classified as highly expanded clones. Repertoire diversity was measured by Shannon entropy, and V-J evenness by the Gini coefficient. A clonotype found in more than one individual was treated as public. In-frame beta chains were kept once TCRdb had trimmed the public reads at Q25 with fastp and called clones with MiXCR. Each CDR3 protein appears once, grouped with its most common genes and DNA. TCRdb's processing, not the authors' own work, is the source of the V and J calls. The table for this sample lists more than 450,000 distinct CDR3 sequences; around 13% of them were counted only once. Over 7% of the sample is taken by the ten largest.

This clonotype showed up many times. Its recognized antigen is unknown. Base qualities were left out, and no much larger clone turns up one base away. The CDR3 covers 14 residues, taking in both the cysteine and the phenylalanine. Of the read, only the CDR3 DNA is kept; its 42 bases are in frame from base 1. Cut back by 5 bases and 2 bases, the V and J ends lie 10 bases apart. The germline V gene yields SNHLY for CDR1 and FYNNEI for CDR2. The same data also went into a second study, on T cells in Graves' hyperthyroidism and ophthalmopathy. As the second study states: Stable Graves' hyperthyroidism was defined as no progression to ophthalmopathy during 18 months of follow-up. Hyperthyroidism patients were aged 18 to 65 years and newly diagnosed, with disease duration of less than 2 months. Any patient with an uncontrolled infection, another autoimmune disease, pregnancy or lactation was excluded. Diagnoses were established on the basis of clinical symptoms, serum thyroxine and TRAb, thyroid ultrasound, and orbital computed tomography. The TCR CDR3 was subjected to a first round of RT-PCR using the HTBI primer set and the Qiagen OneStep RT-PCR kit. Blood samples also contained most of the expanded thyroid clonotypes (frequency above 0.001), which suggests that blood repertoires may reflect thyroid immune responses. Ophthalmopathy was separated from stable hyperthyroidism by a 13 V-J signature model, with about 88% sensitivity and about 84% specificity obtained in cross-validation and 80%/75% obtained in testing. In validation, progression to ophthalmopathy was predicted by the model with approximately 67% sensitivity and 72% to 85% specificity, a median of about 6 months before onset. To identify TCR V-J signatures that set the groups apart, the researchers used a discovery cohort of 90 to 100 patients, made up of around 42 with Graves' ophthalmopathy and 57 with stable Graves' hyperthyroidism. Prospective prediction of ophthalmopathy was tested in an independent validation cohort of some 20 hyperthyroidism patients and 15 to 17 patients who later progressed to ophthalmopathy. The roughly 100 discovery patients were randomly split 7:3 into training and test sets. In addition, the study compared T-cell repertoires in thyroid tissue and in blood from about 6 Graves' hyperthyroidism patients. Once sampling was done, hyperthyroidism patients were given methimazole at a starting dose of 30 mg daily, whereas ophthalmopathy patients were given high-dose intravenous methylprednisolone. The libraries were constructed in a second round of multiplex PCR and then size-selected and purified. Libraries were sequenced paired-end with 100 bp reads on an Illumina HiSeq2000. SOAPnuke was used to process the raw data, throwing out any read that contained adapters or uncalled bases, had a mean Phred below 15, or lacked an exact constant-primer or identifier match. COPE v1.2.5 was used to merge the high-quality paired reads, and each unique nucleotide sequence was defined as a clonotype. MiTCR v1.1 was used to align clonotypes to the IMGT TRBV, TRBD and TRBJ reference segments. The analysis was restricted to V-J combinations with a frequency above 0.0001, which together covered 99.2% of the repertoires. The TCS score was defined as F50 (clonal expansion) divided by E x V (chaos), with BLOSUM62-based TCRdist calculated between CDR3 peptides within each V-J. Welch's t-statistics and random forest reduced 500 to 650 V-J features to 10 to 15, which were used in a naive Bayes classifier (R e1071). Sample size was not statistically predetermined, and blinding of investigators to group allocation was not performed. The paper reports TCR Vbeta CDR3 sequencing of roughly 140 peripheral blood samples: under 45 ophthalmopathy, 75 to 80 hyperthyroidism and approximately 17 progressor patients.

The chain employs TRBV2 and TRBJ1-3, with a tentative D gene TRBD1 over 6 matching bases. The receptor was derived from a woman aged 30 to 39 with Graves disease. Donor details come from another sample of the same person, matched by shared clones. Sequences were derived from peripheral blood mononuclear cells (PBMCs), sampled at new diagnosis, from a patient treated with antithyroid drugs. CDR3 sequence: CASSPDRTGNTIYF. Read as DNA, the sequence is TGTGCCAGCAGTCCCGACAGGACTGGAAACACCATATATTTT.